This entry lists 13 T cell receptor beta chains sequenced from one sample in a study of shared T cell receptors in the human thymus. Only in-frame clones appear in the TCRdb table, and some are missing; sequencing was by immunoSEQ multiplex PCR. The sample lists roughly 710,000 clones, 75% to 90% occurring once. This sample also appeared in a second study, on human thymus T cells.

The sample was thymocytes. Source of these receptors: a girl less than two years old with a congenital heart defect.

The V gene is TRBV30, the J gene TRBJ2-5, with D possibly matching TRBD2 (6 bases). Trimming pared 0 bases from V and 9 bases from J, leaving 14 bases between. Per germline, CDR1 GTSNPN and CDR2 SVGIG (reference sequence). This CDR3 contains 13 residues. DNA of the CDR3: TGTGCCTGGAGTGTGGGGGGACCGGGGGCCCAGTACTTC. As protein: CAWSVGGPGAQYF.

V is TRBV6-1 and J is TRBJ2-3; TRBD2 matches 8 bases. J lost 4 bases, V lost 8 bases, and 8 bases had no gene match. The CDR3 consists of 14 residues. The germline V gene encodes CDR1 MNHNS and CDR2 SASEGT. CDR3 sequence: CASVSGDPADTQYF. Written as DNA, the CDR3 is TGTGCCAGCGTTAGCGGGGACCCCGCAGATACGCAGTATTTT.

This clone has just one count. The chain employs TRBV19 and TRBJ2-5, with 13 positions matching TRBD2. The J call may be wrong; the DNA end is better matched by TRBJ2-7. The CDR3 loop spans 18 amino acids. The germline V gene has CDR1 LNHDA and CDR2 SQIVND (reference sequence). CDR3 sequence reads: CASSNPQGTSGDNYEQYF. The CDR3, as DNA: TGTGCCAGTAGTAACCCTCAAGGGACTAGCGGGGATAACTACGAGCAGTACTTC.

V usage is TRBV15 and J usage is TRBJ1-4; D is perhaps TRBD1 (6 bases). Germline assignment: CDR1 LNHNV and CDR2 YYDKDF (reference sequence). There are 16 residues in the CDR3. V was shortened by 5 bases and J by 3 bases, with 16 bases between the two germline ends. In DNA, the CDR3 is TGTGCCACCAGCTATAAAGACCGGACAGCTAATGAAAAACTGTTTTTT. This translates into CATSYKDRTANEKLFF.

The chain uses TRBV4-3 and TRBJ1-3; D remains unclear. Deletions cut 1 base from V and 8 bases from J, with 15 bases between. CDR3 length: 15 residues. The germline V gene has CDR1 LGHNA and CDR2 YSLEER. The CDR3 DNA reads TGCGCCAGCAGCCAAGGACGCGCGGGCGTTGACACCATATATTTT. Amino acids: CASSQGRAGVDTIYF.

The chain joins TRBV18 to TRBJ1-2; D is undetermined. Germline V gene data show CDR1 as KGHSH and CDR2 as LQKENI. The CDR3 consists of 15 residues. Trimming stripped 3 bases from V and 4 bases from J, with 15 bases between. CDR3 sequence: CASSPYKRRGYGYTF. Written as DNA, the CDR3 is TGTGCCAGCTCACCCTACAAGCGTCGGGGCTATGGCTACACCTTC.

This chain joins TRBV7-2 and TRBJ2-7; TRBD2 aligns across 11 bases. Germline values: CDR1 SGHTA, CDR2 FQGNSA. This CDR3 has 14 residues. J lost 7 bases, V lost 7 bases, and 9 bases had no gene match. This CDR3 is CASTRGLAVWEQYF. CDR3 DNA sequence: TGTGCCAGCACTAGGGGACTAGCGGTCTGGGAGCAGTACTTC.

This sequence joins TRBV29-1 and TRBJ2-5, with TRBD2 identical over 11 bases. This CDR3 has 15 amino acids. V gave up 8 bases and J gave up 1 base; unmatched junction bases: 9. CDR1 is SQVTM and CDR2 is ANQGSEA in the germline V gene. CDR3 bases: TGCAGCTCGACTCCGCTAGCGGGGGGCCAAGAGACCCAGTACTTC. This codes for CSSTPLAGGQETQYF.

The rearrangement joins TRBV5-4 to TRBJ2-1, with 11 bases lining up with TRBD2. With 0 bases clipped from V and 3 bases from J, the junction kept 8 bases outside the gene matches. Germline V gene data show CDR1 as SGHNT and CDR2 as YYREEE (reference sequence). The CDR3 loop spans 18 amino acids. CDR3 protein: CASSLEGLAETHYNEQFF. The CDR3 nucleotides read TGTGCCAGCAGCTTGGAGGGACTAGCGGAAACCCACTACAATGAGCAGTTCTTC.

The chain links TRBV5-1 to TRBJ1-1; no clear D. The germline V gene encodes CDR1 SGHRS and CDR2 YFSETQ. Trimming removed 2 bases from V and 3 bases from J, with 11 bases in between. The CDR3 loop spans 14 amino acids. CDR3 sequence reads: CASSLVFGYTEAFF. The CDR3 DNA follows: TGCGCCAGCAGCTTAGTTTTCGGGTACACTGAAGCTTTCTTT.

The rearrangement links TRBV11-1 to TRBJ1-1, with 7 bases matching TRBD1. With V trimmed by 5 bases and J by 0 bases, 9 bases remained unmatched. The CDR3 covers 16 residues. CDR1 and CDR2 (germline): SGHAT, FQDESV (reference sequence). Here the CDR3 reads CASSPQTGHMNTEAFF. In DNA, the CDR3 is TGTGCCAGCAGCCCTCAGACAGGGCACATGAACACTGAAGCTTTCTTT.

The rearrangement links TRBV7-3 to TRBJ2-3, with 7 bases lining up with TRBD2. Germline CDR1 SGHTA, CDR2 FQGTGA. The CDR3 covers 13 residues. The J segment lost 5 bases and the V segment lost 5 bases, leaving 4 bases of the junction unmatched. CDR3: CASSIGEGDTQYF. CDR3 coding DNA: TGTGCCAGCAGCATCGGGGAGGGAGATACGCAGTATTTT.

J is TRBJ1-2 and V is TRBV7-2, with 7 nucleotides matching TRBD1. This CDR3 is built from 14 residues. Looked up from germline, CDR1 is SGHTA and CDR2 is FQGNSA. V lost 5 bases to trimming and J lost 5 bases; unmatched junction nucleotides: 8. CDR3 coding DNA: TGTGCCAGCAGCCCCCGCCCGACAGGGTATGGCTACACCTTC. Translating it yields CASSPRPTGYGYTF.